This TCR beta chain derives from a study of blood T cell repertoires in COVID-19. About the study: Acute and convalescent COVID-19 specimens originated in the United States, Italy and Spain. PBMCs, B-cell-depleted T cells, or T cells provided the cDNA or gDNA that made up the material.

Original processing methods: It was from reference gene primer amplification that nucleated cell counts were estimated. The data were produced by immunoSEQ multiplex PCR, yet TCRdb's version contains in-frame clones alone and is incomplete. The D gene and trimming were derived from the DNA, and the V and J assignments and clone size from that table. The table records about 80,000 clones, roughly 91% of them present only once. The sequencing input was peripheral blood. This clonotype originated in a woman aged 45-65 years in a cohort sampled during active COVID-19.

The chain's CDR3 is CASSPMTVNTEAFF. The CDR3 nucleotides are TGTGCCAGCTCACCTATGACAGTTAACACTGAAGCTTTCTTT. The V gene is TRBV18, the J gene TRBJ1-1; possible D gene TRBD1, 5 bases. In germline, CDR1 is KGHSH, CDR2 LQKENI. The CDR3 consists of 14 residues. V was cut by 3 bases and J by 2 bases, with 10 bases left in between. Full variable domain (outside the CDR3, taken from reference TRBV18 and TRBJ1-1): NAGVMQNPRHLVRRRGQEARLRCSPMKGHSHVYWYRQLPEEGLKFMVYLQKENIIDESGMPKERFSAEFPKEGPSILRIQQVVRGDSAAYFCASSPMTVNTEAFFGQGTRLTVV.